This T cell receptor beta chain was retrieved from a study of identical twins. Germline CDR1 is SNHLY and CDR2 is FYNNEI. The CDR3 runs to 14 residues. Trimming stripped 5 bases from V and 3 bases from J, with 10 bases between. Each CDR3 protein gets one entry after TCRdb re-called the 5' RACE reads with MiXCR. The sample includes nearly 900,000 distinct CDR3 sequences, roughly an eighth of them seen just once. This clonotype was counted at least ten times. This sample was also put to use in a study of yellow fever vaccine responses in identical twins.

Sequencing input: PBMCs. The chain uses TRBV2 and TRBJ2-2, with D possibly called TRBD1 or TRBD2 (5 bases each). The receptor's source is a woman aged 18 to 35 in good health. The CDR3 reads CASSSGTDTGELFF. In DNA, the CDR3 is TGTGCCAGCAGTTCCGGGACGGACACCGGGGAGCTGTTTTTT.